Shown below are 23 T cell receptor beta chains from a single sample sequenced in a study of T cells in localized non-small cell lung cancer. Sequenced by immunoSEQ multiplex PCR; TCRdb stores in-frame clones only, minus some. Of about 25,000 clones in the sample, 92% were seen once. Sequences were derived from peripheral blood, sampled before any cancer treatment. The receptor set was obtained from a man aged 35-69 years with stage III squamous cell lung carcinoma.

V usage is TRBV28 and J usage is TRBJ2-2, with 9 bases fitting TRBD1. V lost 2 bases and J lost 7; bases outside the gene matches: 2. This CDR3 spans 14 amino acids. Germline loops: CDR1 MDHEN, CDR2 SYDVKM. The CDR3: CASSLGGQGGELFF. The CDR3 coding sequence is TGTGCCAGCAGTTTAGGGGGACAGGGCGGGGAGCTGTTTTTT.

In its sample, this clone was seen once. The J gene is TRBJ1-2, the V gene TRBV6-1, with no clear D. The CDR3 sequence is 12 residues long. Trimming left V 2 bases short and J 7 bases short, with 8 bases between. The germline CDR1 and CDR2 sequences are MNHNS and SASEGT. DNA of the CDR3: TGTGCCAGCAGTGAAAGGGTGGGTGGCTACACCTTC. Translated: CASSERVGGYTF.

The chain recombines TRBV25-1 with TRBJ2-6; no definite D call. This CDR3 region has 12 residues. Trimming shortened V by 6 bases and J by 0 bases, and 0 bases separated the two germline ends. Germline CDR1 is MGHDK and CDR2 is SYGVNS. For the CDR3, the DNA is TGTGCCAGCAGCTCTGGGGCCAACGTCCTGACTTTC. This translates into CASSSGANVLTF.

V gene TRBV6-6 combines with J gene TRBJ1-1, with D perhaps TRBD1 (6 bases). Trimming cost V 6 bases and J 7 bases, with 15 bases left between them. The CDR3 covers 13 residues. Germline CDR1 is MNHNY and CDR2 is SVGAGI (reference sequence). The DNA of the CDR3 is TGTGCCAGCAGACCCGGACAGATTCGTGAAGCTTTCTTT. As protein: CASRPGQIREAFF.

The V call is TRBV6-5, the J call TRBJ2-7; D is unclear. The CDR3 runs 13 residues. V was clipped by 6 bases and J by 7 bases, with 16 bases between them. CDR1 MNHEY and CDR2 SVGAGI come from the germline V gene. CDR3 sequence (DNA): TGTGCCAGCAGACCCGGAGCTCAAGCGGAGCAGTACTTC. Amino acids: CASRPGAQAEQYF.

CDR3 nucleotide sequence: TGCAGCGTTGCGGGTGCGGGAGGGCCTGGAGATACGCAGTATTTT. Its translation: CSVAGAGGPGDTQYF. This chain connects TRBV29-1 to TRBJ2-3; 9 nucleotides line up with TRBD2. The CDR3 runs 15 residues. V gave up 4 bases and J gave up 5 bases; unmatched junction bases: 10. Germline loops: CDR1 SQVTM, CDR2 ANQGSEA.

This chain uses TRBV6-6 with TRBJ2-2, with 8 bases matching TRBD2. V shed 7 bases, J shed 0 bases, and the junction held 4 bases outside the gene matches. Germline values: CDR1 MNHNY, CDR2 SVGAGI (reference sequence). The CDR3 is made up of 15 amino acids. The CDR3 sequence is CASNLAGTNTGELFF. CDR3 DNA: TGTGCCAGCAACTTAGCGGGAACGAACACCGGGGAGCTGTTTTTT.

Turning to this clone: The same CDR3 can be traced to other DNA sequences in this sample. The chain recombines TRBV27 with TRBJ2-3; D gene unclear. Germline-derived CDR1 and CDR2 are MNHEY and SMNVEV (reference sequence). The length of the CDR3 is 12 residues. V lost 0 bases to trimming and J lost 6 bases, with 4 bases between them. This CDR3 is CASSLSGDTQYF. CDR3 nucleotides: TGTGCCAGCAGTTTATCCGGGGATACGCAGTATTTT.

This rearrangement joins TRBV4-3 to TRBJ2-3, with D tentatively TRBD2 (5 bases). The CDR3 consists of 16 residues. The V and J ends lost 0 bases and 5 bases respectively, with 15 bases between them. Germline CDR1 is LGHNA and CDR2 is YSLEER. CDR3 residues: CASSQESDSTQDTQYF. The CDR3 coding sequence is TGCGCCAGCAGCCAAGAGTCGGACTCAACTCAAGATACGCAGTATTTT.

The J gene is TRBJ1-6, the V gene TRBV5-1; 8 positions agree with TRBD1. V was clipped by 3 bases and J by 7 bases; unmatched bases: 6. The CDR3 totals 15 residues. CDR1 and CDR2 from the germline V gene are SGHRS and YFSETQ. The CDR3, as DNA: TGCGCCAGCAGCTCCGGACAGGGCTACAATTCACCCCTCCACTTT. This encodes CASSSGQGYNSPLHF.

The chain is built from TRBV9 and TRBJ2-1; D gene uncertain. Germline V gene data show CDR1 as SGDLS and CDR2 as YYNGEE. CDR3 size: 13 residues. With 3 bases removed from V and 4 bases from J, the gap between germline ends came to 8 bases. CDR3 sequence reads: CASSAGGYNEQFF. Written as DNA, the CDR3 is TGTGCCAGCAGCGCCGGCGGATACAATGAGCAGTTCTTC.

The chain employs TRBV6-1 and TRBJ2-1; 10 nucleotides align to TRBD1. Germline assignment: CDR1 MNHNS and CDR2 SASEGT. The trim removed 7 bases at V and 7 bases at J, leaving 7 bases unmatched. The CDR3 has 14 amino acids. The DNA of the CDR3 is TGTGCCAGCAAAGAGGGGACAGGGGTGAATGAGCAGTTCTTC. Protein sequence: CASKEGTGVNEQFF.

V gene TRBV19 combines with J gene TRBJ2-2; D gene uncertain. The CDR3 runs 14 residues. Per germline, CDR1 LNHDA and CDR2 SQIVND (reference sequence). V was pared by 5 bases and J by 0 bases, with 7 bases between. The DNA for the CDR3 is TGTGCCAGTAGTTCGACTGCGAACACCGGGGAGCTGTTTTTT. It codes for CASSSTANTGELFF.

The chain recombines TRBV5-6 with TRBJ1-1; D is undetermined. Germline CDR1 reads SGHDT; CDR2 reads YYEEEE. The CDR3 covers 11 residues. Trimming removed 0 bases from V and 10 bases from J, with 7 bases in between. The CDR3: CASSLGGGAFF. CDR3 in DNA: TGTGCCAGCAGCTTGGGAGGCGGAGCTTTCTTT.

V is TRBV11-2 and J is TRBJ1-2, with D perhaps TRBD1 (5 bases). V lost 5 bases to trimming and J lost 5 bases, with 15 bases between them. The germline V gene encodes CDR1 SGHAT and CDR2 FQNNGV. This CDR3 region has 14 residues. This CDR3 is CASSPYWGSYGYTF. The CDR3 region has the DNA TGTGCCAGCAGCCCCTATTGGGGCTCATATGGCTACACCTTC.

The V call is TRBV4-3, the J call TRBJ1-6; no firm D call. Germline V gives CDR1 LGHNA, CDR2 YSLEER. CDR3 length: 16 residues. The V end was cut by 0 bases, the J end by 0 bases, with 6 bases between. The CDR3 loop reads CASSQDLSSYNSPLHF. The CDR3 nucleotides read TGCGCCAGCAGCCAAGATCTGAGCTCCTATAATTCACCCCTCCACTTT.

V usage is TRBV18 and J usage is TRBJ2-7; D possibly matches TRBD1 or TRBD2 (5 bases each). This CDR3 region has 14 residues. Germline V gene sequence: CDR1 KGHSH, CDR2 LQKENI. Trimming shortened V by 2 bases and J by 5 bases, and 13 bases separated the two germline ends. CDR3 bases: TGTGCCAGCTCACCAATGGGGACGATCGACGAGCAGTACTTC. This sequence encodes CASSPMGTIDEQYF.

The chain carries TRBV6-5 and TRBJ1-4, with 7 nucleotides matching TRBD1. Germline values: CDR1 MNHEY, CDR2 SVGAGI. This CDR3 spans 15 amino acids. Losses at the gene ends were 4 bases for V and 7 bases for J; bases not matched to a gene: 9. The DNA of the CDR3 is TGTGCCAGCAGTTTAACCCTCGGGACAGTTGAAAAACTGTTTTTT. It yields the protein CASSLTLGTVEKLFF.

The chain joins TRBV5-6 to TRBJ1-6, with 9 bases identical to TRBD1. V lost 4 bases to trimming and J lost 2 bases; unmatched junction nucleotides: 7. CDR1 is SGHDT and CDR2 is YYEEEE in the germline V gene. The CDR3 sequence is 17 residues long. CDR3 loop: CASSRTDRGAYNSPLHF. CDR3 coding DNA: TGTGCCAGCAGCAGGACGGACAGGGGAGCCTATAATTCACCCCTCCACTTT.

The V call is TRBV19, the J call TRBJ2-2; 10 bases line up with TRBD1. CDR1 is LNHDA and CDR2 is SQIVND in the germline V gene (reference sequence). There are 15 residues in the CDR3. Trimming at V came to 4 bases and at J to 3 bases, leaving 2 bases not matched to a gene. The CDR3 reads CASSRQGAHTGELFF. The CDR3 DNA reads TGTGCCAGTAGTAGACAGGGGGCGCACACCGGGGAGCTGTTTTTT.

The chain couples TRBV29-1 to TRBJ1-2; D might be TRBD1 (5 bases). CDR1 and CDR2 (germline): SQVTM, ANQGSEA. The CDR3 has 12 amino acids. V was trimmed by 6 bases and J by 4 bases, leaving 12 bases between them. CDR3 amino acids: CSVGGFTYGYTF. The CDR3 bases are TGCAGCGTGGGGGGTTTTACCTATGGCTACACCTTC.

The chain combines TRBV6-1 with TRBJ2-3; 10 bases line up with TRBD1. CDR3 length: 14 amino acids. The germline V gene has CDR1 MNHNS and CDR2 SASEGT. V lost 8 bases and J lost 2; bases outside the gene matches: 4. CDR3 sequence reads: CASRQGAHTDTQYF. The CDR3 DNA reads TGTGCCAGCCGACAGGGGGCCCACACAGATACGCAGTATTTT.

The rearrangement joins TRBV29-1 to TRBJ2-1; maybe TRBD2 (6 bases). This CDR3 spans 16 amino acids. Deletions cut 3 bases from V and 4 bases from J, with 19 bases between. In germline, CDR1 is SQVTM, CDR2 ANQGSEA. CDR3 nucleotides: TGCAGCGTTGAGCTCGTCGGTAGCGGACTATACAATGAGCAGTTCTTC. Encoded protein: CSVELVGSGLYNEQFF.